Listed here are 8 T cell receptor beta chains from one sample, sequenced in a study of T-cell reconstitution after alpha-beta-depleted transplantation in children. The TCRbeta library incorporated unique molecular identifiers. TCRdb reprocessed the PCR reads with MiXCR, giving one entry per CDR3 protein. This sample yields about 580,000 distinct CDR3 sequences, of which roughly 23% are seen a single time; approximately 14% belongs to the top ten. The material sequenced was PBMCs, mostly from graft donor cells, taken 360 days after TCRalphabeta/CD19-depleted stem cell transplant. The receptor source for this set is a boy in the first two years of life who had a stem cell transplant for acute myeloid leukemia, so the T cells may come from the graft donor.

The chain is built from TRBV7-2 and TRBJ2-1; 7 nucleotides agree with TRBD2. The germline CDR1 and CDR2 sequences are SGHTA and FQGNSA. V shed 1 base and J 2 bases; nucleotides not matched to a gene: 5. The CDR3 consists of 16 residues. CDR3 residues: CASSLEASGTYNEQFF. As DNA, the CDR3 is TGTGCCAGCAGCTTAGAAGCTAGCGGCACCTACAATGAGCAGTTCTTC.

There are many counts of this clonotype. The chain carries TRBV27 and TRBJ2-1, with D unclear. The V and J ends lost 2 bases and 6 bases respectively, with 8 bases between them. Germline V gene sequence: CDR1 MNHEY, CDR2 SMNVEV (reference sequence). CDR3 length: 13 amino acids. CDR3 DNA: TGTGCCAGCAGTTTAGGGTCGGTCAATGAGCAGTTCTTC. Protein product: CASSLGSVNEQFF.

This clonotype has ten or more counts. This chain joins TRBV20-1 and TRBJ2-2; D gene ambiguous. V was pared by 4 bases and J by 0 bases, with 12 bases between. The CDR3 sequence is 15 residues long. Per the germline V gene, CDR1 is DFQATT and CDR2 is SNEGSKA (reference sequence). The CDR3 DNA sequence: TGCAGTGCTAAATTCCCGTTCGCGAACACCGGGGAGCTGTTTTTT. Translation: CSAKFPFANTGELFF.

J is TRBJ2-7 and V is TRBV20-1, with TRBD1 matching 8 bases. Germline assignment: CDR1 DFQATT and CDR2 SNEGSKA (reference sequence). V dropped 5 bases and J dropped 2; count of bases not matched to a gene: 2. CDR3 length: 12 amino acids. Written as DNA, the CDR3 is TGCAGTGCTCCACAGGGGGCCTACGAGCAGTACTTC. Translated: CSAPQGAYEQYF.

This clonotype was observed at least ten times. The chain recombines TRBV7-6 with TRBJ2-1, with TRBD2 identical over 14 bases. The germline V gene has CDR1 SGHVS and CDR2 FNYEAQ. This CDR3 is 19 amino acids long. The junction had 5 bases not matched to a gene; V was cut back by 1 base and J by 0 bases. In DNA form, the CDR3 reads TGTGCCAGCAGCTTAGGACTAGCGGGGGGGCCGCTCTCCTACAATGAGCAGTTCTTC. Translation: CASSLGLAGGPLSYNEQFF.

The chain has TRBV10-2 and TRBJ1-1, with a possible D match to TRBD1 (5 bases). Trimming cost V 6 bases and J 8 bases, with 13 bases left between them. This CDR3 spans 12 amino acids. The germline CDR1 and CDR2 sequences are WSHSY and SAAADI. The CDR3 DNA is TGCGCCAGCAGATCCGGGGCGGAGGAAGCTTTCTTT. This encodes CASRSGAEEAFF.

This clonotype showed up many times. The rearrangement links TRBV29-1 to TRBJ1-3; 9 positions agree with TRBD1. The V gene end was trimmed by 4 bases and the J gene end by 1 base; junction bases not matched to a gene: 5. Germline CDR1 and CDR2: SQVTM and ANQGSEA. CDR3 size: 15 residues. For the CDR3, the DNA is TGCAGCGTTGTGGGGACAGGGTCATCTGGAAACACCATATATTTT. Translated: CSVVGTGSSGNTIYF.

This clonotype was seen at least ten times. The chain uses TRBV7-2 and TRBJ2-3; no definite D call. V was trimmed by 4 bases and J by 4 bases, leaving 12 bases between them. From germline, CDR1 is SGHTA and CDR2 FQGNSA. This CDR3 contains 14 residues. CDR3 DNA: TGTGCCAGCAGCTCGACCTTGGCCCCAGATACGCAGTATTTT. The encoded protein is CASSSTLAPDTQYF.